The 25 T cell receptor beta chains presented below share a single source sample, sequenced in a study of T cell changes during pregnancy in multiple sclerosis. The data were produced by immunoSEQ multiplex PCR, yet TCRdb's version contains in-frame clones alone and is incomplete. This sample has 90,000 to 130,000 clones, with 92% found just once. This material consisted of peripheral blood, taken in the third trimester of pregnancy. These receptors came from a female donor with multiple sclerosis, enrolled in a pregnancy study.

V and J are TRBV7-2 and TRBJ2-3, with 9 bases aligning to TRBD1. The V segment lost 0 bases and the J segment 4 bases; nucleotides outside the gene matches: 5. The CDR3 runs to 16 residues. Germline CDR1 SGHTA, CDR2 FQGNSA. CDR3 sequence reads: CASSLAGQGHPDTQYF. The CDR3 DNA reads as TGTGCCAGCAGCTTAGCCGGACAGGGGCACCCAGATACGCAGTATTTT.

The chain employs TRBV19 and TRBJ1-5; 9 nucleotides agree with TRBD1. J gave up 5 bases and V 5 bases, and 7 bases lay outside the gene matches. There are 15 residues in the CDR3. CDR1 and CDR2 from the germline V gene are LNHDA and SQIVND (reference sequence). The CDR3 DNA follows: TGTGCCAGTAGTCGGGACAGGGAGGTCGATCAGCCCCAGCATTTT. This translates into CASSRDREVDQPQHF. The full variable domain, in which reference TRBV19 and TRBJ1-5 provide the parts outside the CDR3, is DGGITQSPKYLFRKEGQNVTLSCEQNLNHDAMYWYRQDPGQGLRLIYYSQIVNDFQKGDIAEGYSVSREKKESFPLTVTSAQKNPTAFYLCASSRDREVDQPQHFGDGTRLSIL.

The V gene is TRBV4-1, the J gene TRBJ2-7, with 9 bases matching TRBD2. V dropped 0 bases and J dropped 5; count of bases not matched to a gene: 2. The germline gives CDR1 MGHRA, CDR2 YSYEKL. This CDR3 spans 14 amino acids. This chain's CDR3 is CASSQEREGDEQYF. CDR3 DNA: TGCGCCAGCAGCCAAGAGCGGGAGGGGGACGAGCAGTACTTC.

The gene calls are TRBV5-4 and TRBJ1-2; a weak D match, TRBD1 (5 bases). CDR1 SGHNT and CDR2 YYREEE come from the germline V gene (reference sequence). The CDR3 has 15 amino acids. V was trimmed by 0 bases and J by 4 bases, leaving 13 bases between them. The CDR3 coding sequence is TGTGCCAGCAGCTTGGATCGGGGGGTGAGCTATGGCTACACCTTC. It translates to CASSLDRGVSYGYTF.

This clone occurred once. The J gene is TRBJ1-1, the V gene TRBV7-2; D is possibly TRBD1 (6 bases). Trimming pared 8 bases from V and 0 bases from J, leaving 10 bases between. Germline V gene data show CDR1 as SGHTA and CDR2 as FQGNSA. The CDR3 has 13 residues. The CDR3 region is CASGYRVNTEAFF. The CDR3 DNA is TGTGCCAGCGGCTACAGGGTGAACACTGAAGCTTTCTTT.

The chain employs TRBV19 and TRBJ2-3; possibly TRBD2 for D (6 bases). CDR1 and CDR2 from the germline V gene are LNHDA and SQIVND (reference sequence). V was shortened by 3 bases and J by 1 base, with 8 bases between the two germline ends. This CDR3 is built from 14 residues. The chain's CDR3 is CASSMGLRTDTQYF. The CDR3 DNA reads TGTGCCAGTAGTATGGGACTTCGCACAGATACGCAGTATTTT.

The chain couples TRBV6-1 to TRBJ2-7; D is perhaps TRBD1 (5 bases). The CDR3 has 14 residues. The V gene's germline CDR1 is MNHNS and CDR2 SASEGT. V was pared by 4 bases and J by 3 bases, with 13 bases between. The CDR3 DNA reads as TGTGCCAGCAGTGTTTTCGACAGTAACTACGAGCAGTACTTC. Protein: CASSVFDSNYEQYF.

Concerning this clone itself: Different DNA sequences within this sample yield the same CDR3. This CDR3 is CASSPGQGAYEQYF. The CDR3 coding sequence is TGTGCCAGCAGCCCGGGACAGGGCGCCTACGAGCAGTACTTC. J is TRBJ2-7 and V is TRBV27, with 9 bases matching TRBD1. CDR1 is MNHEY, CDR2 SMNVEV, per germline (reference sequence). This CDR3 spans 14 amino acids. The trim removed 6 bases at V and 2 bases at J, leaving 5 bases unmatched.

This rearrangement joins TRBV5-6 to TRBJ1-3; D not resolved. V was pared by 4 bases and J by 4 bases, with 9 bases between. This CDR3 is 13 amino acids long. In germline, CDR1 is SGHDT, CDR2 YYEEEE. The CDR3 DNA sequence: TGTGCCAGCAGCATACTCAGGGGAAACACCATATATTTT. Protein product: CASSILRGNTIYF.

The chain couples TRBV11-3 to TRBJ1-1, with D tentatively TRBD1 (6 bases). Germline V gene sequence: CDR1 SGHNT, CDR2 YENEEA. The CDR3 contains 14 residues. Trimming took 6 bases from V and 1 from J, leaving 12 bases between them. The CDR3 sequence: CASRLPGQNTEAFF. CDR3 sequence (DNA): TGTGCCAGCAGATTACCGGGACAGAACACTGAAGCTTTCTTT.

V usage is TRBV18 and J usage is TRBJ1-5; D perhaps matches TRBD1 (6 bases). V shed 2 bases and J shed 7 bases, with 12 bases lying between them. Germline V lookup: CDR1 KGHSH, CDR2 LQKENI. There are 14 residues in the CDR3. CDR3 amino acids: CASSPTGGRQPQHF. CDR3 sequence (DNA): TGTGCCAGCTCACCAACGGGGGGCCGGCAGCCCCAGCATTTT.

The CDR3 bases are TGCGCCAGCAGTGGTGCTAGTCGCAATGAGCAGTTCTTC. Its translation is CASSGASRNEQFF. The V gene is TRBV10-1, the J gene TRBJ2-1; D not certain. Germline CDR1 is WNHNN and CDR2 is SYGVQD (reference sequence). The CDR3 spans 13 residues. Trimming cost V 4 bases and J 6 bases, with 10 bases left between them.

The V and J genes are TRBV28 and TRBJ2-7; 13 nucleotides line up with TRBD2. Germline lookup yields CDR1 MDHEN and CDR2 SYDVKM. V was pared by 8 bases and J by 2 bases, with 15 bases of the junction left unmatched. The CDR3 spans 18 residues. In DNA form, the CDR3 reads TGTGCCAGCCTCTCACTAGCGGGAGGGCCGTCAAGTCCCTACGAGCAGTACTTC. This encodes CASLSLAGGPSSPYEQYF.

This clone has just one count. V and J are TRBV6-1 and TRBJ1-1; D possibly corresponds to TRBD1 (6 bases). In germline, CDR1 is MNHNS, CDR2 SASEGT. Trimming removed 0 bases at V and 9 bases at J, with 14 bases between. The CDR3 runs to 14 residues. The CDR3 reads CASSEARGGAKAFF. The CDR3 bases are TGTGCCAGCAGTGAAGCGCGGGGGGGGGCGAAAGCTTTCTTT.

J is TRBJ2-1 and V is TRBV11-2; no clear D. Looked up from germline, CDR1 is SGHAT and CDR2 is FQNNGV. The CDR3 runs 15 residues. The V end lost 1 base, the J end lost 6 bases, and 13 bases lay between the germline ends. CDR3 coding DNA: TGTGCCAGCAGCTTAGGCTTAGCCCTCCGCAATGAGCAGTTCTTC. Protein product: CASSLGLALRNEQFF.

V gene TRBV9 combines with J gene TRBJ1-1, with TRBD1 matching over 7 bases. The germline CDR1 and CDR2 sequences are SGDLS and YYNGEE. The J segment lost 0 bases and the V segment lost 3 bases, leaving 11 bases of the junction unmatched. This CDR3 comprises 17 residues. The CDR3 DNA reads TGTGCCAGCAGCGCCTTTATTGACAGGGTAGTGAACACTGAAGCTTTCTTT. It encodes CASSAFIDRVVNTEAFF.

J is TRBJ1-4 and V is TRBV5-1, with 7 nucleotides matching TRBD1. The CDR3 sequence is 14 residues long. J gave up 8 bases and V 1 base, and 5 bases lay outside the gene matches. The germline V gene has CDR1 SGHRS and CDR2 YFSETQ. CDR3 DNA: TGCGCCAGCAGCTTGAGACAGGGTGGGGAAAAACTGTTTTTT. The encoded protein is CASSLRQGGEKLFF.

Here the CDR3 reads CASSLRQTSRETQYF. The CDR3, as DNA: TGTGCCAGCAGCCTCCGACAGACGTCCCGAGAGACCCAGTACTTC. The V gene is TRBV11-2, the J gene TRBJ2-5; D possibly corresponds to TRBD1 (5 bases). Germline V CDR1 and CDR2: SGHAT, FQNNGV. The CDR3 covers 15 residues. V lost 5 bases, J lost 4 bases, and 17 bases lay in between.

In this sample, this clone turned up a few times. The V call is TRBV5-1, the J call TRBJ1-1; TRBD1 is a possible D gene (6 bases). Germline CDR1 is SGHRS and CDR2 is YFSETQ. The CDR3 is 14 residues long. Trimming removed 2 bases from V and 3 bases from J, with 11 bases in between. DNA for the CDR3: TGCGCCAGCAGCTTCCAGGGGAAGGACACTGAAGCTTTCTTT. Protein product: CASSFQGKDTEAFF.

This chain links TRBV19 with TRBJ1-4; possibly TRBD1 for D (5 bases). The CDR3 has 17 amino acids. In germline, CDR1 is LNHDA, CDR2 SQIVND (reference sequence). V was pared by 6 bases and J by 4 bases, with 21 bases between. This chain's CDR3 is CASSIRHSQGGNEKLFF. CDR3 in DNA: TGTGCCAGTAGCATCCGGCATTCTCAGGGAGGTAATGAAAAACTGTTTTTT. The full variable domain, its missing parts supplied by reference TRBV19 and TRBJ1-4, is DGGITQSPKYLFRKEGQNVTLSCEQNLNHDAMYWYRQDPGQGLRLIYYSQIVNDFQKGDIAEGYSVSREKKESFPLTVTSAQKNPTAFYLCASSIRHSQGGNEKLFFGSGTQLSVL.

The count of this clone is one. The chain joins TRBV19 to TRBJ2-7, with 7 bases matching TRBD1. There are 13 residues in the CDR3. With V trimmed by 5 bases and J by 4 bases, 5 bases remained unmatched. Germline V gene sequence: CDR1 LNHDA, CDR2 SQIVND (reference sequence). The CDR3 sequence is CASSEQGWYEQYF. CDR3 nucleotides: TGTGCCAGTAGTGAACAGGGGTGGTACGAGCAGTACTTC.

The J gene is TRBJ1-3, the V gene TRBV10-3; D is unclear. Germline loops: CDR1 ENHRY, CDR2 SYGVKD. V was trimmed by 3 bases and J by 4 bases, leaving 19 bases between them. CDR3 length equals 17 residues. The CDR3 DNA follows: TGTGCCATCAGTGACCATGGACGTTCCTCGGGGGGAAACACCATATATTTT. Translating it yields CAISDHGRSSGGNTIYF.

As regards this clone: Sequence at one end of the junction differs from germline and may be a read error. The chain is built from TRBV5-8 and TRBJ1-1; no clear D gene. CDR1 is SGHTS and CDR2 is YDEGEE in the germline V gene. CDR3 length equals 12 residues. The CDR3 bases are TGTGCCAGCAGCGAAGAATACACCGAAGCTTTCTTT. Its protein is CASSEEYTEAFF.

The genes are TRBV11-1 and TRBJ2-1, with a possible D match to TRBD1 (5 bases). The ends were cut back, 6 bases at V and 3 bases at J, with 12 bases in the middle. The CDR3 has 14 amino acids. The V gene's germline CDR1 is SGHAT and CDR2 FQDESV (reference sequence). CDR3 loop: CASRQTDSYNEQFF. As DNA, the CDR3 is TGTGCCAGCAGGCAGACCGACAGCTACAATGAGCAGTTCTTC. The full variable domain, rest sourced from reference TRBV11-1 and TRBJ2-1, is EAEVAQSPRYKITEKSQAVAFWCDPISGHATLYWYRQILGQGPELLVQFQDESVVDDSQLPKDRFSAERLKGVDSTLKIQPAELGDSAMYLCASRQTDSYNEQFFGPGTRLTVL.

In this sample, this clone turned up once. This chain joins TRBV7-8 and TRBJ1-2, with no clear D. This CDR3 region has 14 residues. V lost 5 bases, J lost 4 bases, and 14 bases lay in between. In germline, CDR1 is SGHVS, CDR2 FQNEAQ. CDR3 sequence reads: CASSPSRGSYGYTF. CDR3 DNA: TGTGCCAGCAGCCCCAGCCGGGGATCCTATGGCTACACCTTC.